A selection of T cell receptor beta chains follows, all from one sample in a study of blood T cell repertoires in COVID-19. Assay used: immunoSEQ multiplex PCR; TCRdb lists only in-frame clones, some missing. The sample holds 250,000 or so clones, roughly 85% seen once. Sequencing input: PBMCs or T cells enriched from blood (not recorded which). The receptors derive from a woman aged 45-60 years who had recovered from COVID-19. Both conserved end residues are part of each CDR3. The D gene is left open where the match is weak. For some rows the clone size is stated as once, few or many, or as a class when expanded; others skip it.

abundance	d_gene	v_gene	j_gene	CDR3nt	CDR3aa
-	TRBD2	TRBV10-3	TRBJ2-7	TGTGCTTCAGCCCCCCCTAGCGGGAGGGGGAGCGAGCAGTACTTC	CASAPPSGRGSEQYF
-	TRBD1	TRBV28	TRBJ1-3	TGTGCCAGCAGTCGGCCCCTGACAGGGCTTTACTCTGGAAACACCATATATTTT	CASSRPLTGLYSGNTIYF
once	-	TRBV5-8	TRBJ2-5	TGTGCCAGCAGCTTAAATCAGGGAGAGACCCAGTACTTC	CASSLNQGETQYF
-	TRBD2	TRBV7-9	TRBJ2-2	TGTGCCGGGGGCGGGAGGGCGAACACCGGGGAGCTGTTTTTT	CAGGGRANTGELFF
few	TRBD1	TRBV27	TRBJ2-6	TGTGCCAGCAGTGACAGGGTGGCTGGCGTAGTGCCTGGGGCCAACGTCCTGACTTTC	CASSDRVAGVVPGANVLTF
-	-	TRBV25-1	TRBJ1-4	TGTGCCAGCAGTGAACTTGATTGGGGGGATAACGAAAAACTGTTTTTT	CASSELDWGDNEKLFF
-	-	TRBV5-1	TRBJ1-1	TGCGCCAGCAGCTCTCTCAGGCCAACAGAGAAGAACACTGAAGCTTTCTTT	CASSSLRPTEKNTEAFF
-	TRBD1	TRBV4-1	TRBJ1-5	TGCGCCAGCAGCCACCAAGGGACAGGGGACCAGCCCCAGCATTTT	CASSHQGTGDQPQHF
-	-	TRBV7-2	TRBJ1-1	TGTGCCAGCAGCTTAGCGACGGGGAACACTGAAGCTTTCTTT	CASSLATGNTEAFF
-	-	TRBV18	TRBJ2-7	TGTGCCAGCTCACCACCGTCCGGGTACGAGCAGTACTTC	CASSPPSGYEQYF
-	-	TRBV21-1	TRBJ1-5	TGTGCCAGCAGCAAAGCCTACTCGGGACAGGTGACTTCGAGCAATCAGCCCCAGCATTTT	CASSKAYSGQVTSSNQPQHF
-	-	TRBV7-2	TRBJ2-7	TGTGCCAGCAGCTTAGTTCGAGCGGCGGGCGAGCAGTACTTC	CASSLVRAAGEQYF
-	TRBD1	TRBV10-3	TRBJ1-3	TGTGCCATACAGGGGGCCGGTGGAAACACCATATATTTT	CAIQGAGGNTIYF
-	TRBD1	TRBV2	TRBJ2-3	TGTGCCAGCAGTGGGGGACAGTTTCGGACAGATACGCAGTATTTT	CASSGGQFRTDTQYF
-	-	TRBV2	TRBJ2-7	TGTGCCGCCGGAGGGGTAGTTAGCTACGAGCAGTACTTC	CAAGGVVSYEQYF
-	-	TRBV18	TRBJ1-1	TGTGCCAGTCGTGAACAGGACCTGAACACTGAAGCTTTCTTT	CASREQDLNTEAFF
-	-	TRBV19	TRBJ2-1	TGTGCCAGTAGTGTAACAGGGCAGTCGCCACCCGATGAGCAGTTCTTC	CASSVTGQSPPDEQFF
-	-	TRBV15	TRBJ2-2	TGTGCCACCAGCAGACAGGGTTCCGGGGAGCTGTTTTTT	CATSRQGSGELFF
-	-	TRBV7-9	TRBJ2-1	TGTGCCAGCAGCTTACCCCTACTAGAAGCGGACAATGAGCAGTTCTTC	CASSLPLLEADNEQFF
once	TRBD2	TRBV6-5	TRBJ2-5	TGTGCCAGCAGTTACGGCGGGAGCCAAGAGACCCAGTACTTC	CASSYGGSQETQYF
-	-	TRBV18	TRBJ2-1	TGTGCCAGCTCTCAGGGTTACAGCTCCTACAATGAGCAGTTCTTC	CASSQGYSSYNEQFF
few	TRBD2	TRBV5-1	TRBJ2-1	TGCGCCAGCAGGTCTGGACTAGCAAATGAGCAGTTCTTC	CASRSGLANEQFF